These 25 T cell receptor beta chains originate from one sample sequenced in a study of blood T cell repertoires in COVID-19. TCRdb's copy holds only in-frame clones and misses some; the assay was immunoSEQ multiplex PCR. The sample carries fewer than 200,000 clones, 75% to 95% recorded once. The sample taken for sequencing was peripheral blood. The receptor source for this set is a man in his fifties with acute or convalescent COVID-19.

The V and J genes are TRBV12-3 or TRBV12-4 and TRBJ2-7, with D tentatively TRBD1 (5 bases). Trimming removed 1 base at V and 3 bases at J, with 7 bases between. This CDR3 is 13 amino acids long. The CDR3 reads CASSLGGYYEQYF. The CDR3 coding sequence is TGTGCCAGCAGTTTAGGGGGCTACTACGAGCAGTACTTC.

The table lists this clone with a few counts. Written as DNA, the CDR3 is TGTGCCAGCAGCATCCGGGACAAGAATTCACCCCTCCACTTT. The encoded protein is CASSIRDKNSPLHF. The chain employs TRBV7-8 and TRBJ1-6, with D tentatively TRBD1 (6 bases). V lost 5 bases and J 7 bases, leaving 12 bases between the germline ends. The CDR3 spans 14 residues. Per germline, CDR1 SGHVS and CDR2 FQNEAQ.

V and J are TRBV5-4 and TRBJ1-2; D remains ambiguous. The CDR3 is made up of 13 amino acids. Germline CDR1 and CDR2: SGHNT and YYREEE (reference sequence). The V end was cut by 0 bases, the J end by 4 bases, with 7 bases between. The CDR3 DNA is TGTGCCAGCAGCTTGGGGGAGGGCTATGGCTACACCTTC. Protein: CASSLGEGYGYTF.

The rearrangement links TRBV30 to TRBJ2-3, with TRBD2 matching over 10 bases. The CDR3 is made up of 15 amino acids. Germline CDR1 GTSNPN, CDR2 SVGIG (reference sequence). Trimming at V came to 5 bases and at J to 5 bases, leaving 10 bases not matched to a gene. CDR3 in DNA: TGTGCCTGGGTTTCAGCGGGGGGGCCAATAGATACGCAGTATTTT. Translation gives CAWVSAGGPIDTQYF.

The rearrangement joins TRBV11-2 to TRBJ2-3; 13 bases agree with TRBD2. The germline CDR1 and CDR2 sequences are SGHAT and FQNNGV. The V segment lost 10 bases and the J segment 5 bases; nucleotides outside the gene matches: 9. The CDR3 has 15 amino acids. This CDR3 is CATGGRTSGGDTQYF. In DNA, the CDR3 is TGTGCCACCGGGGGTCGGACTAGCGGGGGAGATACGCAGTATTTT.

The chain is built from TRBV7-9 and TRBJ1-6; TRBD1 aligns across 8 bases. J lost 0 bases, V lost 5 bases, and 3 bases had no gene match. The CDR3 sequence is 16 residues long. Germline V gene lookup returns CDR1 SEHNR and CDR2 FQNEAQ (reference sequence). The CDR3 nucleotides read TGTGCCAGCAGCCTACAGGGGGGCTCCTATAATTCACCCCTCCACTTT. This codes for CASSLQGGSYNSPLHF.

This clone turned up a few times. The V and J genes are TRBV15 and TRBJ1-2; D is unclear. Germline loops: CDR1 LNHNV, CDR2 YYDKDF (reference sequence). This CDR3 contains 16 residues. The ends were cut back, 0 bases at V and 1 base at J, with 12 bases in the middle. CDR3 in DNA: TGTGCCACCAGCAGAGAAGGAGGGAACGGTAACTATGGCTACACCTTC. Encoded protein: CATSREGGNGNYGYTF.

V usage is TRBV4-1 and J usage is TRBJ1-1; D ambiguous. Per germline, CDR1 MGHRA and CDR2 YSYEKL. The CDR3 runs to 13 residues. The germline V and J ends were trimmed by 8 bases and 1 base, with 11 bases remaining between them. The CDR3 coding sequence is TGCGCCAGCCGGAAACTACGGAACACTGAAGCTTTCTTT. As protein: CASRKLRNTEAFF.

The V gene is TRBV6-4, the J gene TRBJ1-2; tentative D call: TRBD1 (6 bases). CDR3 length equals 16 residues. Looked up from germline, CDR1 is MRHNA and CDR2 is SNTAGT. Trimming pared 6 bases from V and 7 bases from J, leaving 24 bases between. This CDR3 is CASRLSTGTDGGGYTF. The CDR3 DNA follows: TGTGCCAGCAGATTGTCGACAGGTACCGATGGCGGTGGCTACACCTTC.

The count of this clone is one. V gene TRBV27 combines with J gene TRBJ2-3, with 8 positions matching TRBD2. The V gene's germline CDR1 is MNHEY and CDR2 SMNVEV (reference sequence). CDR3 size: 18 residues. J was trimmed by 0 bases and V by 6 bases; bases with no gene match: 14. CDR3 residues: CASRPLVRGALSTDTQYF. The CDR3 DNA follows: TGTGCCAGCAGGCCGTTGGTGCGGGGGGCTCTTAGCACAGATACGCAGTATTTT.

The genes are TRBV6-1 and TRBJ2-2; tentatively, D is TRBD2 (6 bases). The V end was cut by 3 bases, the J end by 5 bases, with 16 bases between. The length of the CDR3 is 16 residues. CDR1 is MNHNS and CDR2 is SASEGT in the germline V gene. Here the CDR3 DNA reads TGTGCCAGCAGTGAGATTGCGGGGAGAGGTACCGGGGAGCTGTTTTTT. Its translation: CASSEIAGRGTGELFF.

The V call is TRBV28, the J call TRBJ2-1; 10 bases line up with TRBD1. The CDR3 has 14 residues. The germline gives CDR1 MDHEN, CDR2 SYDVKM. V lost 9 bases to trimming and J lost 4 bases; unmatched junction nucleotides: 6. The DNA for the CDR3 is TGTGCCAGTAAACCGGGACAGGGGTACAATGAGCAGTTCTTC. It yields the protein CASKPGQGYNEQFF.

The rearrangement uses TRBV6-5 and TRBJ1-2; TRBD1 might be the D (6 bases). The CDR3 length is 12 residues. The germline gives CDR1 MNHEY, CDR2 SVGAGI. Trimming stripped 2 bases from V and 8 bases from J, with 9 bases between. The CDR3 coding sequence is TGTGCCAGCAGTTACGGCACAGGGGGCTACACCTTC. This translates into CASSYGTGGYTF.

The chain has TRBV21-1 and TRBJ1-3. TRBV21-1 is annotated as a pseudogene. This CDR3 has 13 amino acids. The CDR3 region is CASSPPPGNTIYF. Written as DNA, the CDR3 is TGTGCCAGCAGCCCCCCTCCTGGAAACACCATATATTTT.

V is TRBV2 and J is TRBJ2-7, with TRBD2 as a possible D gene (6 bases). CDR1 SNHLY and CDR2 FYNNEI come from the germline V gene. The CDR3 is made up of 15 amino acids. V was clipped by 5 bases and J by 0 bases, with 14 bases between them. In DNA, the CDR3 is TGTGCCAGCAGTTTAACCGGGACTTCCTCCTACGAGCAGTACTTC. Translation gives CASSLTGTSSYEQYF.

In its sample, this clone was seen once. The CDR3 DNA is TGTGCCAGTAGTATAGCAGGAGGAGGCTATGGCTACACCTTC. Residues: CASSIAGGGYGYTF. This rearrangement joins TRBV19 to TRBJ1-2; D is ambiguous. Germline V gene lookup returns CDR1 LNHDA and CDR2 SQIVND (reference sequence). V gave up 1 base and J gave up 4 bases, with 10 bases separating them. The CDR3 is made up of 14 amino acids.

The chain couples TRBV10-2 to TRBJ1-1, with a tentative D call TRBD1 (5 bases). Germline loops: CDR1 WSHSY, CDR2 SAAADI. Trimming took 3 bases from V and 4 from J, leaving 9 bases between them. CDR3 length: 13 residues. CDR3 residues: CASSDFRATEAFF. In nucleotides, the CDR3 is TGCGCCAGCAGTGATTTCAGGGCCACTGAAGCTTTCTTT.

V is TRBV4-1 and J is TRBJ2-5, with D maybe TRBD1 (6 bases). The CDR3 contains 17 residues. CDR1 is MGHRA, CDR2 YSYEKL, per germline. Trimming removed 2 bases at V and 2 bases at J, with 18 bases between. This CDR3 reads CASSQNKWTAQQETQYF. As DNA, the CDR3 is TGCGCCAGCAGCCAAAACAAGTGGACAGCCCAACAAGAGACCCAGTACTTC.

The V and J genes are TRBV5-4 and TRBJ1-1; a possible D gene is TRBD1 (5 bases). CDR1 and CDR2 from the germline V gene are SGHNT and YYREEE (reference sequence). The CDR3 runs 14 residues. Trimming cost V 3 bases and J 4 bases, with 13 bases left between them. CDR3 amino acids: CASSSSTGTTEAFF. Written as DNA, the CDR3 is TGTGCCAGCAGCTCCTCAACAGGTACCACTGAAGCTTTCTTT.

CDR3: CASSFPTRDRFWENSPLHF. As DNA, the CDR3 is TGTGCCAGCAGTTTTCCGACACGGGATCGGTTCTGGGAAAATTCACCCCTCCACTTT. The chain recombines TRBV28 with TRBJ1-6; D uncertain. Germline-derived CDR1 and CDR2 are MDHEN and SYDVKM. The CDR3 extends over 19 amino acids. With 3 bases removed from V and 7 bases from J, the gap between germline ends came to 25 bases.

With regard to this clone: Other nucleotide sequences in the sample specify the same CDR3. This chain uses TRBV7-2 with TRBJ2-5; 9 bases map to TRBD2. Germline CDR1 and CDR2: SGHTA and FQGNSA. Unmatched junction bases numbered 16, after V lost 5 bases and J lost 9 bases. The CDR3 covers 16 residues. The CDR3 region is CASSAPGLAGVGAQYF. The CDR3, as DNA: TGTGCCAGCAGCGCACCGGGACTAGCAGGGGTAGGGGCCCAGTACTTC.

The rearrangement uses TRBV7-3 and TRBJ2-2; a possible D gene is TRBD1 (5 bases). CDR3 length equals 15 residues. Germline loops: CDR1 SGHTA, CDR2 FQGTGA. V lost 5 bases, J lost 4 bases, and 14 bases lay in between. Here the CDR3 DNA reads TGTGCCAGCAGCCTCGACAGTATTGGCACCGGGGAGCTGTTTTTT. Its translation: CASSLDSIGTGELFF.

The gene calls are TRBV19 and TRBJ1-6; TRBD1 matches 9 bases. The V segment lost 5 bases and the J segment 5 bases; nucleotides outside the gene matches: 7. Germline-derived CDR1 and CDR2 are LNHDA and SQIVND (reference sequence). The CDR3 is 16 residues long. Here the CDR3 reads CASSRTGAFHNSPLHF. The CDR3 bases are TGTGCCAGTAGTCGGACAGGGGCATTTCATAATTCACCCCTCCACTTT.

The chain recombines TRBV2 with TRBJ1-6; no clear D. CDR1 and CDR2 from the germline V gene are SNHLY and FYNNEI. The length of the CDR3 is 14 residues. Trimming pared 0 bases from V and 7 bases from J, leaving 7 bases between. The CDR3 sequence: CASSEARSNSPLHF. CDR3 sequence (DNA): TGTGCCAGCAGTGAAGCGAGGTCAAATTCACCCCTCCACTTT. The whole variable domain, remainder taken from reference TRBV2 and TRBJ1-6, is EPEVTQTPSHQVTQMGQEVILRCVPISNHLYFYWYRQILGQKVEFLVSFYNNEISEKSEIFDDQFSVERPDGSNFTLKIRSTKLEDSAMYFCASSEARSNSPLHFGNGTRLTVT.

The chain recombines TRBV28 with TRBJ2-7; 7 nucleotides align to TRBD2. The CDR3 consists of 13 residues. Looked up from germline, CDR1 is MDHEN and CDR2 is SYDVKM. The junction had 2 bases not matched to a gene; V was cut back by 3 bases and J by 3 bases. The CDR3 loop is CASSLGGSYEQYF. The CDR3 region has the DNA TGTGCCAGCAGTTTGGGGGGGAGCTACGAGCAGTACTTC. The variable domain in full, completed from reference TRBV28 and TRBJ2-7, reads DVKVTQSSRYLVKRTGEKVFLECVQDMDHENMFWYRQDPGLGLRLIYFSYDVKMKEKGDIPEGYSVSREKKERFSLILESASTNQTSMYLCASSLGGSYEQYFGPGTRLTVT.